This TCR beta chain emerged from a study of identical twins. General observations from the study: Invariant populations such as MAIT and iNKT cells could partly muddle zero-insertion analyses. Cord blood beta clonotypes that were abundant carried fewer insertions, and memory repertoires showed no such trend.

One entry per CDR3 protein, called by TCRdb with MiXCR from the 5' RACE reads. Of some 1,600,000 distinct CDR3 sequences detected, about 32% appear once; the ten largest clones hold about 0.3%. The V gene end was trimmed by 0 bases and the J gene end by 0 bases; junction bases not matched to a gene: 1. The germline gives CDR1 KGHDR, CDR2 SFDVKD. The CDR3 sequence is 17 residues long. Details on this clonotype: What it recognizes is unknown.

Sequencing used cord blood. The TCR was taken from a newborn girl in good health. The chain is built from TRBV24-1 and TRBJ2-2; TRBD1 agrees at 9 bases. The CDR3 DNA reads TGTGCCACCAGTGATTTGCGACAGGGGGCGAACACCGGGGAGCTGTTTTTT. Amino acid sequence: CATSDLRQGANTGELFF.